This note documents a single T cell receptor (beta chain) sequence. Its antigen target is currently unknown. Per-nucleotide qualities are absent, and no much larger clonotype sits a single base away. Genomic DNA was isolated from the sorted cells so that the TCRbeta CDR3 region could be sequenced. The immunoSEQ Assay was used to sequence the TCRbeta CDR3 regions. Sourced from immuneACCESS, this table was stored by TCRdb with only in-frame sequences that have V and J called. A share of the clones is absent; for the studies checked, an unresolved V gene accounts for under half, and the remainder has no known explanation. The sample table lists fewer than 120,000 clones, approximately 89% of them with a count of one. The ten largest clones add up to approximately 0.29% of the sample. This specimen comes from a study of OX40 agonist ivuxolimab in advanced cancers. About the investigation overall: Ivuxolimab was an agonistic, fully human IgG2 monoclonal antibody directed against OX40 (CD134), a costimulatory receptor. Intravenous ivuxolimab was administered to patients every 2 weeks at six dose levels: 0.01, 0.1, 0.3, 1.5, 3 and 10 mg/kg. Of the roughly 51 dose-escalation patients, hepatocellular carcinoma was present in approximately 20, melanoma in roughly 15, renal cell carcinoma in 9 and head and neck cancer in 9. The dose-escalation cohort was roughly 87% male with a mean age of approximately 60 years, ranging from 23 to 79. Patients were allowed to have had prior anti-PD-1, anti-PD-L1 or anti-CTLA-4 therapy, and 30% to 50% of the dose-escalation patients had previously received checkpoint inhibitors. Partial responses occurred in three dose-escalation patients, of whom one had hepatocellular carcinoma and two had cutaneous melanoma. The purpose of peripheral TCRbeta sequencing was to test whether ivuxolimab changed TCR sequence diversity and led to clonal T-cell expansion. The paper reports the monotherapy dose-escalation portion (N ≈ 50 patients) of the phase I ivuxolimab trial.

Patients with a history of autoimmune disease or receiving systemic immunosuppression were excluded from the trial. Peripheral blood for TCR sequencing was drawn from every dose cohort at baseline, at cycle 4 day 1 and at cycle 7 day 1. Samples came from an open-label, multicenter, first-in-human phase I dose-escalation trial of ivuxolimab. Adults with locally advanced or metastatic melanoma, renal cell carcinoma, hepatocellular carcinoma or head and neck squamous cell carcinoma were enrolled in the trial. Before TCR sequencing, CD4+ T cells and CD8+ T cells were sorted from peripheral blood as separate populations. On the study overall, not on this receptor specifically: At doses of 0.1 to 3.0 mg/kg, clonal expansion of both CD4+ and CD8+ blood T cells was observed from baseline to week 6. In the 0.1-3.0 mg/kg groups, partial responders had among the lowest normalized peripheral clonal expansion, particularly in CD8+ T cells. Low levels of normalized T-cell clonal expansion were also seen in some nonresponding patients. Which antigens the clonally expanded peripheral T cells were specific for was not determined. After ivuxolimab, CD8+ T cells had more expanded clones than CD4+ T cells on average.

Reading the germline V gene (reference sequence) gives CDR1 SEHNR and CDR2 FQNEAQ. Taken from cysteine to phenylalanine, the CDR3 has 14 residues. Only CDR3 DNA remains: 42 bases, in frame from the first base. The V end loses 1 base and the J end loses 6 bases, and a stretch of 10 bases separates them. The source material was CD4+ or CD8+ T cells sorted from blood, sampled in a trial of the OX40 agonist ivuxolimab. This TCR derives from an adult with an advanced solid tumor such as melanoma, head and neck, liver or kidney cancer. Here the chain combines TRBV7-9 and TRBJ2-1; the D gene remains uncertain. This receptor has the CDR3 CASSLGPNFNEQFF. The sequenced DNA is TGTGCCAGCAGCTTAGGCCCTAACTTCAATGAGCAGTTCTTC.